The text below deals with one TCR beta chain. Its target is not known. The CDR3 is 15 residues long. CDR1 is LGHNA, CDR2 YSLEER, per germline. V was pared by 5 bases and J by 0 bases, with 11 bases between. The entry originates in a study of cytomegalovirus exposure and HLA in healthy donors. Study as a whole: Among 150 million to 200 million T cells, an earlier analysis found roughly 110 million unique TCR beta sequences.

In the PCR, 60 Vbeta and 13 Jbeta primers were used. Produced via immunoSEQ multiplex PCR; TCRdb's table is partial and in-frame only. Its clone listing holds about 84,000 clones. Findings and limits, study-wide: Among TCR beta chains, those listed as cytomegalovirus-associated numbered around 160. A previous analysis found most TCR beta V segments productive roughly 90% or roughly 30% of the time.

V is TRBV4-3 and J is TRBJ2-1, with D unclear. This sequence was found in a man aged 45-65 years in good health and CMV-seronegative. The sequenced sample was PBMCs. The CDR3: CASSDHWSSYNEQFF. The CDR3 region has the DNA TGCGCCAGCAGCGACCACTGGAGCTCCTACAATGAGCAGTTCTTC.